The 14 T cell receptor beta chains reported below all come from one sample, sequenced in a study of OX40 agonist ivuxolimab in advanced cancers. The library relied on the immunoSEQ multiplex PCR assay. TCRdb took over this immuneACCESS table, retaining in-frame rearrangements with V and J assigned. Such tables are incomplete; in checked studies, under half of the missing clones stem from an unresolved V gene, and the remainder is unexplained. The sample table lists 30,000 to 40,000 clones, around 80% of them with a count of one. The ten largest clones represent approximately 12% of the sample. The sequenced sample was CD4+ or CD8+ T cells sorted from blood, obtained in a trial of the OX40 agonist ivuxolimab. The origin of the receptors is an adult with an advanced solid tumor such as melanoma, head and neck, liver or kidney cancer.

The rearrangement uses TRBV29-1 and TRBJ1-3, with 8 bases lining up with TRBD1. Trimming cost V 7 bases and J 1 base; bases outside gene matches: 9. CDR1 SQVTM and CDR2 ANQGSEA come from the germline V gene. This CDR3 contains 15 residues. The CDR3 DNA reads TGCAGCGCCAGAGAGAGACAGGGGTCTGGAAACACCATATATTTT. Its protein product is CSARERQGSGNTIYF.

This clone was picked up a small number of times. The chain joins TRBV10-3 to TRBJ2-5; D assignment may be TRBD1 or TRBD2 (6 bases each). V gave up 3 bases and J gave up 5 bases, with 19 bases separating them. This CDR3 spans 16 amino acids. Germline values: CDR1 ENHRY, CDR2 SYGVKD. CDR3 residues: CAISDGRGGLSETQYF. CDR3 DNA: TGTGCCATCAGTGATGGGCGTGGGGGGCTAAGTGAGACCCAGTACTTC.

This clone was observed a handful of times. The V call is TRBV18, the J call TRBJ2-1; 7 bases fit TRBD1. Germline trimming cut 3 bases from V and 1 base from J; bases unmatched to any gene: 21. The germline V gene encodes CDR1 KGHSH and CDR2 LQKENI. This CDR3 is built from 21 residues. The CDR3 loop is CASSPQYPLRGRRESYNEQFF. The CDR3 nucleotides are TGTGCCAGCTCACCCCAATACCCTTTAAGGGGGCGCAGGGAGTCCTACAATGAGCAGTTCTTC.

The genes are TRBV6-1 and TRBJ2-7; D is unclear. CDR1 and CDR2 (germline): MNHNS, SASEGT. The CDR3 has 13 amino acids. V lost 8 bases to trimming and J lost 2 bases, with 13 bases between them. CDR3 nucleotide sequence: TGTGCCAGCGAGAAGGCAGGAGCCTACGAGCAGTACTTC. This sequence encodes CASEKAGAYEQYF.

The chain links TRBV28 to TRBJ2-7, with no clear D. Germline V lookup: CDR1 MDHEN, CDR2 SYDVKM. The V gene lost 4 bases and the J gene lost 4 bases, with 5 bases spanning the gap. The CDR3 is 11 residues long. The CDR3: CASSSVYEQYF. Here the CDR3 DNA reads TGTGCCAGCAGTTCAGTGTACGAGCAGTACTTC.

This chain uses TRBV5-1 with TRBJ2-5, with a weak D call TRBD1 (6 bases). This CDR3 contains 13 residues. Trimming left V 3 bases short and J 5 bases short, with 11 bases between. Germline CDR1 is SGHRS and CDR2 is YFSETQ. CDR3 sequence: CASSYRVGETQYF. CDR3 nucleotide sequence: TGCGCCAGCAGCTACAGGGTCGGGGAGACCCAGTACTTC.

The rearrangement uses TRBV7-2 and TRBJ2-6; D uncertain. The CDR3 contains 16 residues. V lost 5 bases to trimming and J lost 0 bases, with 11 bases between them. Per germline, CDR1 SGHTA and CDR2 FQGNSA. The CDR3 DNA follows: TGTGCCAGCAGCATCGGGCCGCCCTCTGGGGCCAACGTCCTGACTTTC. This sequence encodes CASSIGPPSGANVLTF.

This clone was detected once. The CDR3 sequence: CASSLEPGGGRGDWADTQYF. In nucleotides, the CDR3 is TGTGCCAGCAGTTTGGAGCCAGGGGGGGGGCGGGGCGACTGGGCAGATACGCAGTATTTT. The chain joins TRBV27 to TRBJ2-3; D may be TRBD1 or TRBD2 (7 bases each). From germline, CDR1 is MNHEY and CDR2 SMNVEV (reference sequence). V was trimmed by 3 bases and J by 4 bases, leaving 29 bases between them. The CDR3 consists of 20 residues.

The chain combines TRBV2 with TRBJ2-2, with TRBD2 matching over 8 bases. The CDR3 spans 16 residues. From germline, CDR1 is SNHLY and CDR2 FYNNEI. J lost 0 bases, V lost 6 bases, and 6 bases had no gene match. In nucleotides, the CDR3 is TGTGCCAGCAGGATACCTAGCGGGTCGAACACCGGGGAGCTGTTTTTT. It specifies CASRIPSGSNTGELFF.

A single count supports this clone. Here the CDR3 reads CASSLGHPVEGDTQYF. The CDR3 bases are TGCGCCAGCAGCTTGGGACACCCCGTCGAAGGAGATACGCAGTATTTT. V is TRBV5-1 and J is TRBJ2-3; D gene uncertain. Germline V lookup: CDR1 SGHRS, CDR2 YFSETQ. This CDR3 contains 16 residues. V lost 0 bases and J 5 bases, leaving 16 bases between the germline ends.

The CDR3 is CASSYSAVSNQPQHF. CDR3 bases: TGTGCCAGCAGTTACTCGGCGGTTAGCAATCAGCCCCAGCATTTT. The rearrangement joins TRBV6-5 to TRBJ1-5; D is uncertain. This CDR3 contains 15 residues. CDR1 and CDR2 from the germline V gene are MNHEY and SVGAGI. Trimming removed 0 bases from V and 0 bases from J, with 6 bases in between.

The chain is built from TRBV30 and TRBJ1-5; TRBD1 matches 7 bases. Germline V lookup: CDR1 GTSNPN, CDR2 SVGIG (reference sequence). The V segment lost 1 base and the J segment 4 bases; nucleotides outside the gene matches: 13. This CDR3 contains 17 residues. The CDR3 loop is CAWSATRDRGSNQPQHF. The CDR3 nucleotides read TGTGCCTGGAGTGCTACCCGGGACAGAGGGAGTAATCAGCCCCAGCATTTT.

This clone came up once. The chain's CDR3 is CASSPPGGQTEAFF. The CDR3 DNA reads TGTGCCAGCAGTCCCCCAGGTGGTCAAACTGAAGCTTTCTTT. This rearrangement joins TRBV28 to TRBJ1-1; unclear D gene. Trimming took off 5 bases at V and 5 bases at J, with 15 bases between the two ends. The CDR3 loop spans 14 amino acids. In germline, CDR1 is MDHEN, CDR2 SYDVKM.

The chain has TRBV6-6 and TRBJ2-7; the D gene could be TRBD1 or TRBD2 (6 bases each). Germline V CDR1 and CDR2: MNHNY, SVGAGI (reference sequence). The CDR3 has 13 amino acids. Deletions cut 6 bases from V and 7 bases from J, with 16 bases between. The CDR3, as DNA: TGTGCCAGCAGATTTTCCGGGGGCGAGGAGCAGTACTTC. Amino acid sequence: CASRFSGGEEQYF.